The 3 T cell receptor beta chains reported below all come from one sample, sequenced in a study of low-dose radiotherapy and immunotherapy resistance in tumors (dated by TCRdb to 2021 to 2024). The time point label corresponds to: before trial treatment. For sequencing, an Illumina MiniSeq was employed. First-strand cDNA was synthesized using Superscript III and a set of TRAV- and TRBV-specific primers, so that both TCRalpha and TCRbeta chains were covered. TCRs were amplified with Phusion for around 20 PCR cycles, with a constant-region primer paired with the adapter attached to the V primers. The raw public data were reprocessed by TCRdb itself: fastp quality trimming at Q25, MiXCR clonotype calling, in-frame beta chains only. Entries that share a CDR3 protein sequence are merged under the most common genes and DNA. For this sample the table gives some 88,000 distinct CDR3 sequences, of which around 9.2% were detected only once. Of the sample, around 1% is held by the ten largest clones.

The input for sequencing was PBMCs, taken before treatment. These receptors were taken from a male donor with prostate cancer.

In its sample, this clonotype was seen many times. V and J are TRBV2 and TRBJ1-2, with unresolved D. CDR1 and CDR2 from the germline V gene are SNHLY and FYNNEI. V shed 3 bases and J shed 4 bases, with 12 bases lying between them. The CDR3 sequence is 14 residues long. CDR3 bases: TGTGCCAGCAGTGACGACCGACAACTCTATGGCTACACCTTC. This encodes CASSDDRQLYGYTF.

This clonotype was picked up many times. The chain combines TRBV3-1 with TRBJ2-4; no firm D call. This CDR3 has 12 residues. Germline V gene data show CDR1 as LGHDT and CDR2 as YNNKEL (reference sequence). Trimming removed 0 bases at V and 4 bases at J, with 1 base between. The CDR3 region is CASSQEKNIQYF. CDR3 bases: TGTGCCAGCAGCCAAGAAAAAAACATTCAGTACTTC.

V usage is TRBV27 and J usage is TRBJ2-7, with a tentative D call TRBD2 (7 bases). The V end was cut by 8 bases, the J end by 4 bases, with 18 bases between. This CDR3 comprises 14 residues. CDR1 and CDR2 from the germline V gene are MNHEY and SMNVEV (reference sequence). DNA of the CDR3: TGTGCCAGCCGGAAAGAGCGGGACAATTACGAGCAGTACTTC. Encoded protein: CASRKERDNYEQYF.